This T cell receptor (beta chain) is from a study of blood T cell repertoires in COVID-19. Study in general: COVID-19 samples from acute and convalescent phases originated in the United States, Italy and Spain.

This CDR3 contains 15 residues. J was trimmed by 2 bases and V by 6 bases; bases with no gene match: 7. CDR1 is SNHLY, CDR2 FYNNEI, per germline. Measured with immunoSEQ multiplex PCR; TCRdb has only the in-frame clones, and not every one. The profile covers 110,000 or so clones, with 77% appearing a single time and approximately 8% taken by the ten largest. J is TRBJ2-7 and V is TRBV2; 10 positions match TRBD2. The source of this sequence is a human donor in a cohort sampled during active COVID-19. Sequenced sample: peripheral blood. The DNA of the CDR3 is TGTGCCAGCAGGCGGACTAGCGGTCCTCCCTACGAGCAGTACTTC. Translation: CASRRTSGPPYEQYF.